Listed below are T cell receptor beta chains from one sample, sequenced in a study of tissue T cells after allogeneic stem cell transplantation. Clones were read by immunoSEQ multiplex PCR, and TCRdb kept only the in-frame ones, dropping some. The profile covers roughly 6,100 clones, with roughly two thirds appearing a single time and over 5.5% taken by the ten largest. The sequenced sample was tissue from the rectum, obtained at autopsy. These receptors were taken from a woman between 18 and 50 years old with breast cancer. The CDR3 runs from the conserved cysteine through the conserved F or W. A D gene is named only where the DNA matches it firmly. Expanded clones are given a class, and other clones once, few, many or no size at all.

J gene | clone size | CDR3 length | V gene | D gene | CDR3 protein | CDR3 DNA
TRBJ2-1 | - | 15 | TRBV19 | - | CASSIVISGAGEQFF | TGTGCCAGTAGTATAGTCATATCGGGGGCAGGAGAGCAGTTCTTC
TRBJ2-1 | once | 16 | TRBV10-3 | - | CAISEMLGISYNEQFF | TGTGCCATCAGTGAGATGTTGGGGATCTCCTACAATGAGCAGTTCTTC
TRBJ2-1 | - | 12 | TRBV4-1 | - | CASSQVQNEQFF | TGCGCCAGCAGCCAAGTTCAAAATGAGCAGTTCTTC
TRBJ2-5 | - | 13 | TRBV6-1 | - | CASSDGGQETQYF | TGTGCCAGCAGTGATGGAGGTCAAGAGACCCAGTACTTC
TRBJ2-3 | - | 16 | TRBV27 | - | CASSSYRRGTTDTQYF | TGTGCCAGCAGTTCCTACAGGAGGGGGACCACAGATACGCAGTATTTT
TRBJ2-7 | - | 13 | TRBV11-2 | - | CASSPRSQLEQYF | TGTGCCAGCAGCCCCAGGTCCCAACTCGAGCAGTACTTC
TRBJ2-1 | - | 14 | TRBV6-5 | TRBD2 | CASRPGLTMNEQFF | TGTGCCAGCAGGCCGGGACTAACAATGAATGAGCAGTTCTTC
TRBJ2-7 | - | 11 | TRBV12-3/TRBV12-4 | - | CASSFAAEQYF | TGTGCCAGCAGTTTTGCGGCGGAGCAGTACTTC
TRBJ2-1 | - | 18 | TRBV6-2/TRBV6-3 | - | CASSYSPSVTQAYNEQFF | TGTGCCAGCAGTTACTCCCCCAGCGTGACCCAAGCCTACAATGAGCAGTTCTTC
TRBJ2-5 | - | 13 | TRBV19 | - | CASSPGSQETQYF | TGTGCCAGTAGCCCAGGTTCTCAGGAGACCCAGTACTTC
TRBJ1-2 | - | 14 | TRBV18 | TRBD1 | CASSPPGRGPGYTF | TGTGCCAGCTCACCACCAGGCAGGGGGCCTGGCTACACCTTC
TRBJ2-2 | once | 16 | TRBV5-4 | - | CASSLGGQGPPRELFF | TGTGCCAGCAGCTTGGGCGGGCAGGGGCCCCCCCGGGAGCTGTTTTTT
TRBJ2-7 | once | 18 | TRBV28 | - | CASSFDLPGAPSSYEQYF | TGTGCCAGCAGTTTTGACCTCCCGGGAGCTCCTAGCTCCTACGAGCAGTACTTC
TRBJ2-7 | - | 14 | TRBV6-1 | - | CASSENIGGYEQYF | TGTGCCAGCAGTGAAAATATCGGGGGCTACGAGCAGTACTTC
TRBJ1-4 | - | 13 | TRBV10-3 | - | CAIGNRDNEKLFF | TGTGCCATCGGGAACAGGGATAATGAAAAACTGTTTTTT
TRBJ2-6 | - | 14 | TRBV23-1 | TRBD1 | CASQGAIGANVLTF | TGCGCCTCACAGGGGGCGATTGGGGCCAACGTCCTGACTTTC
TRBJ2-3 | - | 13 | TRBV12-5 | - | CASGLIGTDTQYF | TGTGCTAGTGGTTTGATCGGGACAGATACGCAGTATTTT
TRBJ2-7 | - | 15 | TRBV25-1 | TRBD1 | CASSEDTGTGNEQYF | TGTGCCAGCAGTGAAGACACCGGGACAGGGAACGAGCAGTACTTC
TRBJ2-3 | - | 14 | TRBV5-1 | - | CASRAGPSTDTQYF | TGCGCCAGCAGGGCTGGGCCTAGCACAGATACGCAGTATTTT
TRBJ1-2 | - | 16 | TRBV5-6 | TRBD1 | CASSYEGTGAIYGYTF | TGTGCCAGCAGTTACGAGGGGACAGGGGCGATCTATGGCTACACCTTC
TRBJ2-1 | - | 19 | TRBV28 | TRBD2 | CASRHGSSGRKYLYNEQFF | TGTGCCAGCAGACACGGGTCGAGCGGGAGGAAATACCTTTACAATGAGCAGTTCTTC
TRBJ1-2 | - | 13 | TRBV5-5 | - | CASSLPTADGYTF | TGTGCCAGCAGCTTGCCGACAGCAGATGGCTACACCTTC
TRBJ2-4 | once | 18 | TRBV5-1 | - | CASSPTIEGGGAKNIQYF | TGCGCCAGCAGTCCAACCATAGAGGGCGGAGGAGCCAAAAACATTCAGTACTTC
TRBJ2-2 | - | 16 | TRBV4-1 | - | CASSLRGPGPSGELFF | TGCGCCAGCAGCCTACGGGGGCCAGGGCCGAGCGGGGAGCTGTTTTTT
TRBJ2-7 | - | 15 | TRBV5-4 | - | CASSLRGRGGGEQYF | TGTGCCAGCAGCTTGCGAGGAAGGGGCGGAGGAGAGCAGTACTTC
TRBJ2-3 | - | 15 | TRBV28 | TRBD1 | CATMRTGPSTDTQYF | TGTGCCACCATGAGGACAGGTCCTAGCACAGATACGCAGTATTTT
TRBJ1-4 | - | 14 | TRBV6-2/TRBV6-3 | - | CASSFPGQHEKLFF | TGTGCCAGCAGTTTCCCCGGCCAGCATGAAAAACTGTTTTTT
TRBJ1-1 | - | 13 | TRBV21-1 | - | CASSKIENTEAFF | TGTGCCAGCAGCAAAATAGAAAACACTGAAGCTTTCTTT
TRBJ1-2 | - | 13 | TRBV24-1 | - | CATSDSRGRGYTF | TGTGCCACCAGTGATTCCCGGGGGCGAGGCTACACCTTC
TRBJ2-2 | - | 14 | TRBV7-2 | - | CASRFSRNTGELFF | TGTGCCAGCAGATTCAGCCGGAACACCGGGGAGCTGTTTTTT
TRBJ2-7 | - | 17 | TRBV7-9 | TRBD1 | CASSSRERGRSVYEQYF | TGTGCCAGCAGCTCCAGGGAAAGGGGGCGGTCTGTATACGAGCAGTACTTC
TRBJ1-1 | - | 16 | TRBV28 | TRBD1 | CASSPWTGGMNTEAFF | TGTGCCAGCAGTCCCTGGACAGGGGGCATGAACACTGAAGCTTTCTTT
TRBJ1-2 | - | 13 | TRBV15 | - | CATSRDRGDGYTF | TGTGCCACCAGCAGAGACAGGGGCGATGGCTACACCTTC
TRBJ2-7 | - | 14 | TRBV2 | TRBD1 | CASSGTEEVYEQYF | TGTGCCAGCAGCGGGACAGAGGAAGTTTACGAGCAGTACTTC
TRBJ2-2 | - | 16 | TRBV10-3 | TRBD1 | CAISGGTGSNTGELFF | TGTGCCATCAGTGGGGGGACAGGTAGCAACACCGGGGAGCTGTTTTTT
TRBJ1-5 | - | 15 | TRBV19 | - | CASSIRDTLNQPQHF | TGTGCCAGTAGTATCCGGGACACCCTCAATCAGCCCCAGCATTTT
TRBJ2-1 | - | 12 | TRBV7-9 | - | CASSLGLILPFF | TGTGCCAGCAGCTTAGGGTTGATCTTGCCGTTCTTC
TRBJ2-7 | - | 15 | TRBV6-5 | TRBD1 | CASRRGTGPGYEQYF | TGTGCCAGCAGAAGAGGGACAGGACCTGGGTACGAGCAGTACTTC
TRBJ2-2 | - | 17 | TRBV9 | - | CASSVANPGTNTGELFF | TGTGCCAGCAGCGTAGCTAACCCGGGGACGAACACCGGGGAGCTGTTTTTT
TRBJ1-1 | - | 11 | TRBV20-1 | - | CSASFSGVAFF | TGCAGTGCTAGTTTTTCGGGGGTAGCTTTCTTT
TRBJ2-7 | - | 15 | TRBV3-1/TRBV3-2 | - | CASSPLGQKSYEQYF | TGTGCCAGCAGCCCCCTCGGACAGAAGAGCTACGAGCAGTACTTC
TRBJ1-1 | - | 15 | TRBV13 | - | CASSLTRDRATEAFF | TGTGCCAGCAGCTTAACCAGGGATAGGGCCACTGAAGCTTTCTTT
TRBJ2-2 | - | 17 | TRBV3-1/TRBV3-2 | - | CASSSWTGTGNTGELFF | TGTGCCAGCAGCTCGTGGACCGGGACTGGGAACACCGGGGAGCTGTTTTTT
TRBJ2-5 | - | 11 | TRBV12-3/TRBV12-4 | - | CASSFHETQYF | TGTGCCAGCAGTTTTCACGAGACCCAGTACTTC
TRBJ2-6 | - | 18 | TRBV12-2 | - | CASRLVGGGSSGANVLTF | -
TRBJ1-4 | - | 14 | TRBV7-8 | TRBD1 | CASSSSGGFEKLFF | TGTGCCAGCAGCTCCTCAGGGGGCTTTGAAAAACTGTTTTTT
TRBJ2-5 | - | 15 | TRBV10-3 | - | CAISESAGSQETQYF | TGTGCCATCAGTGAGTCGGCAGGGAGTCAAGAGACCCAGTACTTC
TRBJ1-2 | - | 16 | TRBV4-3 | TRBD1 | CASSQDRQGWVYGYTF | TGCGCCAGCAGCCAGGACCGACAGGGATGGGTCTATGGCTACACCTTC
TRBJ2-7 | once | 13 | TRBV6-2/TRBV6-3 | - | CASSYVQGYEQYF | TGTGCCAGCAGTTATGTCCAGGGATACGAGCAGTACTTC
TRBJ1-6 | - | 15 | TRBV6-5 | - | CASSRGGRGGSPLHF | TGTGCCAGCAGCCGGGGGGGACGTGGAGGGTCACCCCTCCACTTT
TRBJ1-1 | - | 15 | TRBV5-1 | - | CASSLMGRGDTEAFF | TGCGCCAGCAGCTTGATGGGTCGGGGAGACACTGAAGCTTTCTTT